This TCR beta chain was profiled in a study of blood T cell repertoires in COVID-19. The wider study: Donors in the United States, Italy and Spain gave samples during acute or convalescent COVID-19. The cDNA or gDNA used as material had been derived from T cells, B-cell-depleted T cells, or PBMCs.

V was cut by 0 bases and J by 5 bases, with 7 bases left in between. The germline CDR1 and CDR2 sequences are MNHEY and SMNVEV (reference sequence). This CDR3 region has 13 residues. Source study methods: Reference gene primer amplification gave nucleated cell count estimates. The table came from immunoSEQ multiplex PCR; TCRdb's copy has only in-frame clones and leaves some out. D and trimming come from the DNA, and the V and J calls and clone size come from that table. Of roughly 70,000 clones in the sample, about 88% are singletons; the top ten hold approximately 3.5%. Sample: peripheral blood. This receptor was identified in an older man with acute or convalescent COVID-19. This chain uses TRBV27 with TRBJ1-2; D is unclear. The CDR3 nucleotides are TGTGCCAGCAGTTTATCATCAAATTATGGCTACACCTTC. Residues: CASSLSSNYGYTF.